The 9 T cell receptor beta chains below come from one sample, sequenced in a study of vaccination effects on CD4 cells after COVID-19. Repertoires were generated with immunoSEQ multiplex PCR, while TCRdb's copy carries only in-frame clones and drops some. The data hold 40,000 to 45,000 clones, with over 60% observed a single time. An approximately 10-day culture period preceded the isolation of CD4+ T cells. A PCR test confirmed that the person had SARS-CoV-2 infection between March and December 2020. Vaccine administered to participants consisted of two doses of either BNT162b2 or mRNA-1273. Their recognized antigens are unknown. This sample comprised CD4+ T cells from PBMCs cultured without peptide, obtained after COVID-19 vaccination. The receptors originated from a human donor who had a prior SARS-CoV-2 infection.

This clone was seen once. The V call is TRBV6-1, the J call TRBJ2-1; no clear D gene. Germline loops: CDR1 MNHNS, CDR2 SASEGT. The germline V and J ends were trimmed by 2 bases and 6 bases, with 23 bases remaining between them. CDR3 length: 18 residues. The CDR3: CASSESGPWARILNEQFF. CDR3 nucleotide sequence: TGTGCCAGCAGTGAATCTGGCCCTTGGGCTAGAATTCTCAATGAGCAGTTCTTC.

This clone has just one count. The chain carries TRBV2 and TRBJ2-7, with 11 bases fitting TRBD1. Per germline, CDR1 SNHLY and CDR2 FYNNEI. V was clipped by 5 bases and J by 7 bases; unmatched bases: 4. The CDR3 length is 13 residues. In DNA form, the CDR3 reads TGTGCCAGCAGTACCGGGACAGGGGGAGAGCAGTACTTC. It encodes CASSTGTGGEQYF.

The DNA of the CDR3 is TGTGCCAGTAGTTCTCGCCTAGCGGGGGGTGAGACCCAGTACTTC. Translating it yields CASSSRLAGGETQYF. The rearrangement links TRBV19 to TRBJ2-5; 11 nucleotides align to TRBD2. The CDR3 sequence is 15 residues long. Germline CDR1 is LNHDA and CDR2 is SQIVND (reference sequence). V shed 5 bases and J 5 bases; nucleotides not matched to a gene: 7.

This clone was counted between two and nine times. The rearrangement joins TRBV10-3 to TRBJ1-2, with TRBD1 matching over 9 bases. J gave up 7 bases and V 0 bases, and 0 bases lay outside the gene matches. Germline V gene lookup returns CDR1 ENHRY and CDR2 SYGVKD. This CDR3 region has 13 residues. The CDR3 DNA sequence: TGTGCCATCAGTGAGTCGACAGGGGGTGGCTACACCTTC. Translation gives CAISESTGGGYTF.

This clone was seen just once. The chain recombines TRBV7-9 with TRBJ2-5; 9 nucleotides line up with TRBD2. The J segment lost 5 bases and the V segment lost 1 base, leaving 11 bases of the junction unmatched. Germline V gives CDR1 SEHNR, CDR2 FQNEAQ (reference sequence). The length of the CDR3 is 17 residues. CDR3 protein: CASSLGPAGGYRETQYF. DNA for the CDR3: TGTGCCAGCAGCTTAGGTCCCGCGGGGGGGTACCGGGAGACCCAGTACTTC. The variable domain in full, completed from reference TRBV7-9 and TRBJ2-5, reads DTGVSQNPRHKITKRGQNVTFRCDPISEHNRLYWYRQTLGQGPEFLTYFQNEAQLEKSRLLSDRFSAERPKGSFSTLEIQRTEQGDSAMYLCASSLGPAGGYRETQYFGPGTRLLVL.

J is TRBJ2-7 and V is TRBV5-4, with D hard to call. The germline CDR1 and CDR2 sequences are SGHNT and YYREEE (reference sequence). The CDR3 is 16 amino acids. V shed 2 bases and J shed 7 bases, with 22 bases lying between them. DNA for the CDR3: TGTGCCAGCAGCTTTGGCCCGAGCGTCAGTGGTCAGGAGCAGTACTTC. Translated, it gives CASSFGPSVSGQEQYF.

The rearrangement links TRBV24-1 to TRBJ1-3, with D possibly being TRBD1 (5 bases). There are 16 residues in the CDR3. V was clipped by 12 bases and J by 8 bases, with 28 bases between them. Looked up from germline, CDR1 is KGHDR and CDR2 is SFDVKD. CDR3 region: CAVPDKTGSVGDTIYF. In DNA form, the CDR3 reads TGTGCCGTTCCGGACAAAACAGGATCCGTGGGTGACACCATATATTTT.

The J gene is TRBJ1-2, the V gene TRBV19; D call uncertain. The CDR3 has 16 amino acids. Between the trimmed V and J ends, which lost 5 bases and 4 bases, there was a span of 20 bases. Germline V gene data show CDR1 as LNHDA and CDR2 as SQIVND (reference sequence). For the CDR3, the DNA is TGTGCCAGTAGTCTTAACGACGGCCTTGATCTCTATGGCTACACCTTC. Translating it yields CASSLNDGLDLYGYTF.

This chain links TRBV19 with TRBJ1-4; D is perhaps TRBD1 (6 bases). Germline loops: CDR1 LNHDA, CDR2 SQIVND (reference sequence). This CDR3 is built from 14 residues. Trimming removed 7 bases from V and 2 bases from J, with 11 bases in between. Here the CDR3 reads CASKQGRTNEKLFF. CDR3 sequence (DNA): TGTGCCAGTAAGCAGGGGCGGACTAATGAAAAACTGTTTTTT.